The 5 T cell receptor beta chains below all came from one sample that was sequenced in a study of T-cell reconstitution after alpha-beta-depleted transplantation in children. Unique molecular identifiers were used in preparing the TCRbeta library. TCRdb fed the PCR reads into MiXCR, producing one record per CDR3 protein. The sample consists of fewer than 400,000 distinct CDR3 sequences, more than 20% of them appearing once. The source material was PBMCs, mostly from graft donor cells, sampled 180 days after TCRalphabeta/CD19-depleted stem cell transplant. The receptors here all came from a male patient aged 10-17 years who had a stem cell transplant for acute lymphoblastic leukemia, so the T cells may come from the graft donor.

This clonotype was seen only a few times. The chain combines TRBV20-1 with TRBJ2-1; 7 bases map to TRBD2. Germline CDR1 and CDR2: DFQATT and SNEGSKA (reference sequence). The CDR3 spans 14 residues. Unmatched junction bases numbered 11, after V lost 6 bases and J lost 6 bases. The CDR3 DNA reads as TGCAGTGCGCCTCTCGCGGGGAGGGGCAATGAGCAGTTCTTC. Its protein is CSAPLAGRGNEQFF.

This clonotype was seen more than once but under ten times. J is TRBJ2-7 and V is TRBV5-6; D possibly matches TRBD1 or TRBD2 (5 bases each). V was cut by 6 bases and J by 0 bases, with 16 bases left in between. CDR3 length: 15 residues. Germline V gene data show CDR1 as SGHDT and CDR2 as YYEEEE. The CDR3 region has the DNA TGTGCCAGCACCAGGACCGGGACGGGCTCCTACGAGCAGTACTTC. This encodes CASTRTGTGSYEQYF.

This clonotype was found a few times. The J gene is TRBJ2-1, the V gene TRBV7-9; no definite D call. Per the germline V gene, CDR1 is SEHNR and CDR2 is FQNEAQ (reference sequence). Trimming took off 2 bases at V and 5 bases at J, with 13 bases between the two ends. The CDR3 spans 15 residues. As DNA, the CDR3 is TGTGCCAGCAGCTTATTTGGATCTGCTCACAATGAGCAGTTCTTC. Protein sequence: CASSLFGSAHNEQFF. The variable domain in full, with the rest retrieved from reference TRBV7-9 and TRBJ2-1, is DTGVSQNPRHKITKRGQNVTFRCDPISEHNRLYWYRQTLGQGPEFLTYFQNEAQLEKSRLLSDRFSAERPKGSFSTLEIQRTEQGDSAMYLCASSLFGSAHNEQFFGPGTRLTVL.

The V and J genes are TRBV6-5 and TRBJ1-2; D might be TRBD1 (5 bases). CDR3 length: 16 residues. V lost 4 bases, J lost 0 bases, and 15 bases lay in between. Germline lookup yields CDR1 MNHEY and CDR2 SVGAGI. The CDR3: CASSSMGGTPNYGYTF. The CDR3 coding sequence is TGTGCCAGCAGTTCGATGGGGGGGACTCCTAACTATGGCTACACCTTC.

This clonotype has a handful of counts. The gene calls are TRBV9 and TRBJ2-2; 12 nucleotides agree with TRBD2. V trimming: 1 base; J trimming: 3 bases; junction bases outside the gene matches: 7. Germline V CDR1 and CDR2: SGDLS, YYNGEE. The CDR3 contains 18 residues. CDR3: CASSVTPSGRAYTGELFF. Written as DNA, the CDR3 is TGTGCCAGCAGCGTAACGCCTAGCGGGAGGGCGTACACCGGGGAGCTGTTTTTT. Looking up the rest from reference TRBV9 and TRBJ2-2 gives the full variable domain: DSGVTQTPKHLITATGQRVTLRCSPRSGDLSVYWYQQSLDQGLQFLIQYYNGEERAKGNILERFSAQQFPDLHSELNLSSLELGDSALYFCASSVTPSGRAYTGELFFGEGSRLTVL.